These T cell receptor beta chains were read from a single sample in a study of blood T cell repertoires in COVID-19. Clones were read by immunoSEQ multiplex PCR, and TCRdb kept only the in-frame ones, dropping some. The sample includes approximately 150,000 clones, about 86% of them seen just once. Specimen: PBMCs or T cells enriched from blood (not recorded which). These TCRs come from a man aged 35 to 55 with acute COVID-19. Both conserved end residues are trimmed from each CDR3. Each record gives: J gene, V gene, CDR3 protein.

>TRBJ2-1|TRBV7-3
ASSLGTRYNEQF
>TRBJ1-4|TRBV28
ASSLYIGQGDEKLF
>TRBJ1-5|TRBV28
ASSRTIQGPQPQH
>TRBJ1-4|TRBV18
ASSPSRTGATNEKLF
>TRBJ2-5|TRBV6-6
ATSGQELETQY
>TRBJ2-5|TRBV29-1
SVGLTGGVVETQY
>TRBJ1-5|TRBV28
ASRSGGLDQPQH
>TRBJ2-7|TRBV6-6
ASRRLANQGDEQY
>TRBJ2-7|TRBV6-5
ASSSFAGANEQY
>TRBJ2-7|TRBV18
ASSRPGLSSYEQY
>TRBJ1-1|TRBV7-3
ASSFGQGARGNTEAF
>TRBJ2-3|TRBV9
ASSAQLLANTQY
>TRBJ2-5|TRBV5-8
ASSRTSIWETQY
>TRBJ1-1|TRBV9
ASGPRTGPMNTEAF
>TRBJ1-4|TRBV12-3/TRBV12-4
ASRGEKLF
>TRBJ2-2|TRBV19
ASRGQGPGELF
>TRBJ1-2|TRBV2
ASIGGENYGYT
>TRBJ1-5|TRBV27
ASSFGRQSNQPQH
>TRBJ2-7|TRBV7-9
ASSLGRGVDEQY
>TRBJ2-7|TRBV7-2
ASSLGQSQAYEQY
>TRBJ2-5|TRBV19
ASSINRAETQY
>TRBJ1-2|TRBV2
ASSELEGYT
>TRBJ2-7|TRBV5-4
ASSLTGTSGRDEQY
>TRBJ1-2|TRBV29-1
SVDRDYGYGYT
>TRBJ1-2|TRBV2
ASRDRVGTGGYT
>TRBJ1-4|TRBV9
ASSPTLTGGKLF
>TRBJ1-4|TRBV25-1
ASSARNVGEKLF
>TRBJ2-1|TRBV10-1
ANKWDRGGYYNEQF
>TRBJ2-7|TRBV7-2
ASSRVAGNYEQY
>TRBJ2-1|TRBV7-2
ASSLALLAGVDEQF
>TRBJ1-2|TRBV9
ASSARSIGGYT
>TRBJ2-7|TRBV6-5
ASRTGGIGYEQY
>TRBJ2-2|TRBV5-1
ASSLAPGLANTGELF
>TRBJ1-6|TRBV5-1
ASSFTGTGYSPLH
>TRBJ1-1|TRBV30
AWSVLSAAF
>TRBJ2-1|TRBV19
ASRRTGEVNEQF
>TRBJ2-5|TRBV19
ASSIAGGGETQY
>TRBJ1-1|TRBV10-2
ASGGVNTEAF
>TRBJ1-1|TRBV29-1
SVDAGQVDHTEAF
>TRBJ2-5|TRBV7-3
ASSSGVQETQY
>TRBJ2-7|TRBV28
ASSFLPGGGSLYEQY
>TRBJ2-1|TRBV24-1
ATGRDGDNEQF
>TRBJ1-1|TRBV10-3
AISEVQENTEAF
>TRBJ1-2|TRBV10-3
AISEGTLTGGYT
>TRBJ2-7|TRBV6-5
ASNPEAPYEQY
>TRBJ1-6|TRBV9
ASSPQTGSSYNSPLH
>TRBJ1-1|TRBV28
ASSSHRGWDTEAF